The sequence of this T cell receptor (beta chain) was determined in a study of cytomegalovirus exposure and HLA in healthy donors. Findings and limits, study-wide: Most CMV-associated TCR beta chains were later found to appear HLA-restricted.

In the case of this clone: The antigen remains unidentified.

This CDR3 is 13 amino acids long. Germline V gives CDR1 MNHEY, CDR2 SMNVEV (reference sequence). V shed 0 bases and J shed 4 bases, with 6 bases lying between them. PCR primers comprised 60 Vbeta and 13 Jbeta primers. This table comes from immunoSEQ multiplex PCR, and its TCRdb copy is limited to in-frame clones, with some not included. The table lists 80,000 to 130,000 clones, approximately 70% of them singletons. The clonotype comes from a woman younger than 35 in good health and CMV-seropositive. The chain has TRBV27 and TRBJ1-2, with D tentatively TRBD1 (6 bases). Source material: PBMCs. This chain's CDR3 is CASSLSGAYGYTF. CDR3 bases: TGTGCCAGCAGTTTATCGGGGGCCTATGGCTACACCTTC.